One sample yielded the 15 T cell receptor beta chains listed below, sequenced in a study of T cells in Graves' hyperthyroidism and ophthalmopathy. RNA transcripts yielded amplified TCR beta CDR3 regions. TCR CDR3 regions were first amplified by RT-PCR with HTBI primers. MiXCR, run by TCRdb on the multiplex PCR reads, gives a single entry per CDR3 protein. The sample yields roughly 300,000 distinct CDR3 sequences, 25% seen once. Sequenced input: blood. The receptors originated from a man in his forties with Graves' hyperthyroidism that later progressed to Graves' ophthalmopathy.

This clonotype was seen just once. The chain joins TRBV12-5 to TRBJ2-5; D unresolved. The CDR3 runs 13 residues. Per the germline V gene, CDR1 is LGHNT and CDR2 is FRNRAP. V was trimmed by 2 bases and J by 5 bases, leaving 9 bases between them. CDR3 region: CASGLPVGETQYF. The CDR3 DNA sequence: TGTGCTAGTGGTTTGCCAGTCGGGGAGACCCAGTACTTC.

The chain combines TRBV28 with TRBJ2-6; D possibly corresponds to TRBD2 (5 bases). This CDR3 contains 18 residues. The germline CDR1 and CDR2 sequences are MDHEN and SYDVKM. With 6 bases removed from V and 1 base from J, the gap between germline ends came to 19 bases. The CDR3 DNA follows: TGTGCCAGCAGCTCTAACGGGGTCTCTCCTTCTGGGGCCAACGTCCTGACTTTC. Translation: CASSSNGVSPSGANVLTF. The entire variable domain, with the rest obtained from reference TRBV28 and TRBJ2-6, is as follows: DVKVTQSSRYLVKRTGEKVFLECVQDMDHENMFWYRQDPGLGLRLIYFSYDVKMKEKGDIPEGYSVSREKKERFSLILESASTNQTSMYLCASSSNGVSPSGANVLTFGAGSRLTVL.

This clonotype appeared many times. CDR3 in DNA: TGTGCCAGCAGTAGGACCGGGACGGTGAACACTGAAGCTTTCTTT. Encoded protein: CASSRTGTVNTEAFF. The chain links TRBV6-1 to TRBJ1-1, with D maybe TRBD1 (5 bases). CDR3 size: 15 residues. In germline, CDR1 is MNHNS, CDR2 SASEGT. V lost 5 bases to trimming and J lost 0 bases, with 13 bases between them.

The chain couples TRBV19 to TRBJ2-7; possibly TRBD1 or TRBD2 for D (5 bases each). Germline V lookup: CDR1 LNHDA, CDR2 SQIVND (reference sequence). The length of the CDR3 is 16 residues. V dropped 1 base and J dropped 2 bases, with 15 bases sitting between them. CDR3 bases: TGTGCCAGTAGTATAGCCCACGGGGACCCTCCCTACGAGCAGTACTTC. This gives the protein CASSIAHGDPPYEQYF.

This clonotype was seen repeatedly, ten times or more. The chain uses TRBV5-1 and TRBJ2-5, with 7 bases fitting TRBD1. The J segment lost 2 bases and the V segment lost 4 bases, leaving 2 bases of the junction unmatched. Germline CDR1 reads SGHRS; CDR2 reads YFSETQ. There are 13 residues in the CDR3. CDR3 residues: CASSEGQQETQYF. DNA for the CDR3: TGCGCCAGCAGCGAGGGACAGCAAGAGACCCAGTACTTC.

The rearrangement joins TRBV18 to TRBJ1-3; D is uncertain. From germline, CDR1 is KGHSH and CDR2 LQKENI. This CDR3 comprises 15 residues. V was pared by 3 bases and J by 0 bases, with 9 bases between. The CDR3 region is CASSPSRGSGNTIYF. CDR3 nucleotide sequence: TGTGCCAGCTCACCTTCCCGGGGCTCTGGAAACACCATATATTTT.

This clonotype showed up many times. CDR3 amino acids: CSVETQGGDGYTF. CDR3 coding DNA: TGCAGCGTTGAAACCCAGGGGGGTGATGGCTACACCTTC. The chain couples TRBV29-1 to TRBJ1-2; TRBD1 matches 7 bases. This CDR3 has 13 residues. Germline trimming cut 2 bases from V and 6 bases from J; bases unmatched to any gene: 6. Germline V lookup: CDR1 SQVTM, CDR2 ANQGSEA.

This clonotype has a count of ten or more. V is TRBV2 and J is TRBJ2-2, with 9 nucleotides matching TRBD2. Germline values: CDR1 SNHLY, CDR2 FYNNEI. V shed 5 bases and J 6 bases; nucleotides not matched to a gene: 4. This CDR3 is built from 14 residues. Here the CDR3 DNA reads TGTGCCAGCAGTTTCCTAGCGGGATCCGGGGAGCTGTTTTTT. This encodes CASSFLAGSGELFF. Complete variable domain (other parts from reference TRBV2 and TRBJ2-2): EPEVTQTPSHQVTQMGQEVILRCVPISNHLYFYWYRQILGQKVEFLVSFYNNEISEKSEIFDDQFSVERPDGSNFTLKIRSTKLEDSAMYFCASSFLAGSGELFFGEGSRLTVL.

This clonotype was counted ten times or more. The V call is TRBV5-1, the J call TRBJ1-1; D gene ambiguous. Trimming stripped 5 bases from V and 4 bases from J, with 15 bases between. The CDR3 consists of 14 residues. The V gene's germline CDR1 is SGHRS and CDR2 YFSETQ. The CDR3 here is CASSISASSTEAFF. CDR3 coding DNA: TGCGCCAGCAGTATCTCAGCCTCCTCCACTGAAGCTTTCTTT.

This clonotype was seen many times. The chain couples TRBV12-3 or TRBV12-4 to TRBJ1-3; D not certain. The CDR3 sequence is 12 residues long. Trimming removed 3 bases at V and 3 bases at J, with 3 bases between. The CDR3 loop reads CASSFHGNTIYF. The CDR3 bases are TGTGCCAGCAGTTTCCATGGAAACACCATATATTTT.

In its sample, this clonotype was seen many times. The chain has TRBV15 and TRBJ2-5, with 12 bases matching TRBD2. This CDR3 region has 17 residues. V lost 3 bases, J lost 7 bases, and 12 bases stayed unmatched. Germline CDR1 LNHNV, CDR2 YYDKDF (reference sequence). The CDR3: CATSSQTSGRIRGTQYF. CDR3 DNA sequence: TGTGCCACCAGCAGCCAGACTAGCGGGAGAATTCGGGGGACCCAGTACTTC.

This clonotype appeared many times. The V gene is TRBV7-9, the J gene TRBJ2-7, with a weak D call TRBD2 (5 bases). The V end was cut by 6 bases, the J end by 3 bases, with 12 bases between. Germline CDR1 and CDR2: SEHNR and FQNEAQ (reference sequence). This CDR3 comprises 13 residues. The CDR3 spells CASSSGNDYEQYF. The CDR3 bases are TGTGCCAGCAGTTCCGGGAACGACTACGAGCAGTACTTC.

Notes on this clonotype: One end of the junction varies from germline; a read error may be responsible. This chain uses TRBV10-3 with TRBJ1-1; 7 nucleotides agree with TRBD1. Germline V gene data show CDR1 as ENHRY and CDR2 as SYGVKD. The CDR3 is 15 residues long. DNA for the CDR3: TGTGCCAGCAGTGAGTCAGGGGGGGGGAACACTGAAGCTTTCTTT. This translates into CASSESGGGNTEAFF.

This clonotype was seen a handful of times. The rearrangement links TRBV12-3 or TRBV12-4 to TRBJ1-5; D is unclear. The ends were cut back, 5 bases at V and 3 bases at J, with 14 bases in the middle. CDR3 size: 15 residues. The CDR3 protein is CASSPSGRPNQPQHF. The CDR3 region has the DNA TGTGCCAGCAGTCCAAGCGGGCGGCCCAATCAGCCCCAGCATTTT.

In its sample, this clonotype was seen many times. The chain is built from TRBV12-3 or TRBV12-4 and TRBJ2-7, with TRBD2 as a possible D gene (5 bases). Trimming removed 5 bases from V and 3 bases from J, with 14 bases in between. This CDR3 contains 14 residues. The CDR3 region is CASSVTSSGYEQYF. DNA of the CDR3: TGTGCCAGCAGTGTAACTAGTTCGGGCTACGAGCAGTACTTC.